Listed below are T cell receptor beta chains from one sample, sequenced in a study of shared clonotypes between healthy human individuals. The method was immunoSEQ multiplex PCR; TCRdb's version includes in-frame clones alone and lacks a portion of them. The sample contains under 2.5 million clones, roughly 92% of which appear only once. The specimen was naive CD4+ T cells from PBMCs. The receptors here all came from a man aged 18 to 35 in good health. Some clones in this sample may be carry-over from other donors' samples. The CDR3 runs from the conserved cysteine through the conserved F or W. The order of the fields is D gene, V gene, clone size, J gene, CDR3 protein, CDR3 DNA. The D gene is left open where the match is weak. Some rows have no size entry. The others give once, few or many, or a class for an expanded clone.

d_gene: TRBD2; v_gene: TRBV10-3; abundance: NA; j_gene: TRBJ2-2; CDR3aa: CAISALAGVNTGELFF; CDR3nt: TGTGCCATCAGTGCACTAGCGGGAGTAAACACCGGGGAGCTGTTTTTT
d_gene: TRBD2; v_gene: TRBV5-1; abundance: NA; j_gene: TRBJ2-1; CDR3aa: CASSTGTSGNNEQFF; CDR3nt: TGCGCCAGCAGTACCGGGACTAGCGGAAACAATGAGCAGTTCTTC
d_gene: TRBD2; v_gene: TRBV5-1; abundance: NA; j_gene: TRBJ2-1; CDR3aa: CASSLGASGKNEQFF; CDR3nt: TGCGCCAGCAGCTTGGGGGCTAGCGGGAAAAATGAGCAGTTCTTC
d_gene: TRBD1; v_gene: TRBV5-1; abundance: NA; j_gene: TRBJ2-3; CDR3aa: CASSIDRATDTQYF; CDR3nt: TGCGCCAGCAGCATTGACAGGGCCACAGATACGCAGTATTTT
d_gene: NA; v_gene: TRBV4-1; abundance: once; j_gene: TRBJ2-5; CDR3aa: CASSQGPTGFSETQYF; CDR3nt: TGCGCCAGCAGCCAAGGACCGACGGGGTTTTCGGAGACCCAGTACTTC
d_gene: NA; v_gene: TRBV18; abundance: NA; j_gene: TRBJ2-3; CDR3aa: CATCLSLLTDTQYF; CDR3nt: TGTGCCACCTGCTTAAGCTTACTCACAGATACGCAGTATTTT
d_gene: NA; v_gene: TRBV5-1; abundance: once; j_gene: TRBJ2-3; CDR3aa: CASSLVEGSSHGDTDTQYF; CDR3nt: TGCGCCAGCAGCTTGGTCGAGGGCAGCAGCCACGGAGACACAGATACGCAGTATTTT
d_gene: TRBD2; v_gene: TRBV30; abundance: NA; j_gene: TRBJ2-5; CDR3aa: CAWRKGGSGRARETQYF; CDR3nt: TGTGCCTGGAGGAAGGGGGGTAGCGGGAGGGCGAGGGAGACCCAGTACTTC
d_gene: TRBD2; v_gene: TRBV5-1; abundance: NA; j_gene: TRBJ2-3; CDR3aa: CASSFVLALSTDTQYF; CDR3nt: TGCGCCAGCAGCTTTGTACTAGCGCTTAGCACAGATACGCAGTATTTT
d_gene: NA; v_gene: TRBV6-1; abundance: few; j_gene: TRBJ1-5; CDR3aa: CASRGQLNQPQHF; CDR3nt: TGTGCCAGCAGAGGACAGCTCAATCAGCCCCAGCATTTT
d_gene: NA; v_gene: TRBV19; abundance: NA; j_gene: TRBJ2-5; CDR3aa: CATNIMGGQETQYF; CDR3nt: TGTGCCACCAACATCATGGGGGGACAAGAGACCCAGTACTTC
d_gene: TRBD2; v_gene: TRBV6-1; abundance: NA; j_gene: TRBJ2-2; CDR3aa: CATQLAGGPGGELFF; CDR3nt: TGTGCCACCCAACTAGCGGGAGGGCCAGGGGGGGAGCTGTTTTTT
d_gene: TRBD2; v_gene: TRBV7-8; abundance: NA; j_gene: TRBJ2-3; CDR3aa: CASSPGTSGWKTDTQYF; CDR3nt: TGTGCCAGCAGCCCTGGGACTAGCGGGTGGAAGACAGATACGCAGTATTTT
d_gene: TRBD1; v_gene: TRBV11-2; abundance: NA; j_gene: TRBJ2-2; CDR3aa: CASSRLTGRGSTGELFF; CDR3nt: TGTGCCAGCAGCCGTCTTACGGGCAGGGGGTCAACCGGGGAGCTGTTTTTT
d_gene: NA; v_gene: TRBV20-1; abundance: NA; j_gene: TRBJ2-1; CDR3aa: CSADHAYEQFF; CDR3nt: TGCAGTGCTGATCACGCCTATGAGCAGTTCTTC
d_gene: NA; v_gene: TRBV15; abundance: once; j_gene: TRBJ2-4; CDR3aa: CATSRGEGALASGYIQYF; CDR3nt: TGTGCCACCAGCAGAGGCGAGGGCGCTCTCGCTTCTGGGTACATTCAGTACTTC
d_gene: NA; v_gene: TRBV27; abundance: NA; j_gene: TRBJ2-2; CDR3aa: CASTRMGVGELFF; CDR3nt: TGTGCCAGCACAAGGATGGGGGTCGGGGAGCTGTTTTTT
d_gene: TRBD1; v_gene: TRBV7-9; abundance: NA; j_gene: TRBJ2-2; CDR3aa: CASNLKWDRESGELFF; CDR3nt: TGTGCCAGCAACCTGAAGTGGGACAGGGAATCCGGGGAGCTGTTTTTT
d_gene: TRBD1; v_gene: TRBV5-5; abundance: NA; j_gene: TRBJ2-5; CDR3aa: CASSRGLSYQETQYF; CDR3nt: TGTGCCAGCTCAAGGGGGCTCTCGTACCAAGAGACCCAGTACTTC
d_gene: TRBD1; v_gene: TRBV28; abundance: NA; j_gene: TRBJ1-2; CDR3aa: CASSLLGQGAINYGYTF; CDR3nt: TGTGCCAGCAGTTTACTGGGACAGGGGGCGATTAACTATGGCTACACCTTC
d_gene: TRBD1; v_gene: TRBV5-1; abundance: NA; j_gene: TRBJ1-1; CDR3aa: CASTITGGADTEAFF; CDR3nt: TGCGCCAGCACTATCACAGGGGGCGCAGACACTGAAGCTTTCTTT
d_gene: NA; v_gene: TRBV5-4; abundance: once; j_gene: TRBJ2-7; CDR3aa: CASSLDRAGEQYF; CDR3nt: TGTGCCAGCAGCTTGGACAGGGCTGGCGAGCAGTACTTC
d_gene: NA; v_gene: TRBV5-1; abundance: NA; j_gene: TRBJ1-3; CDR3aa: CASATGPGNTIYF; CDR3nt: TGCGCCAGCGCGACAGGTCCTGGAAACACCATATATTTT
d_gene: NA; v_gene: TRBV14; abundance: NA; j_gene: TRBJ2-7; CDR3aa: CASSPGREQYF; CDR3nt: TGTGCCAGCAGCCCGGGGCGGGAGCAGTACTTC
d_gene: TRBD1; v_gene: TRBV7-9; abundance: NA; j_gene: TRBJ2-7; CDR3aa: CASSSTGVGYEQYF; CDR3nt: TGTGCCAGCAGCTCGACAGGGGTTGGCTACGAGCAGTACTTC
d_gene: NA; v_gene: TRBV2; abundance: few; j_gene: TRBJ2-7; CDR3aa: CASSRGALGEQYF; CDR3nt: TGTGCCAGCAGTCGGGGGGCCCTCGGCGAGCAGTACTTC
d_gene: NA; v_gene: TRBV9; abundance: NA; j_gene: TRBJ1-2; CDR3aa: CASSTQARGYGYTF; CDR3nt: TGTGCCAGCAGCACACAGGCCCGGGGCTATGGCTACACCTTC
d_gene: TRBD2; v_gene: TRBV5-1; abundance: NA; j_gene: TRBJ2-3; CDR3aa: CASSRGRDGNTDTQYF; CDR3nt: TGCGCCAGCAGCCGGGGGAGGGACGGTAACACAGATACGCAGTATTTT
d_gene: NA; v_gene: TRBV18; abundance: NA; j_gene: TRBJ1-5; CDR3aa: CASSPASGGDQPQHF; CDR3nt: TGTGCCAGCTCACCGGCGTCAGGAGGGGATCAGCCCCAGCATTTT
d_gene: TRBD1; v_gene: TRBV5-4; abundance: NA; j_gene: TRBJ2-7; CDR3aa: CASSARDRSYEQYF; CDR3nt: TGTGCCAGCAGCGCCCGGGACAGATCCTACGAGCAGTACTTC
d_gene: NA; v_gene: TRBV5-1; abundance: NA; j_gene: TRBJ1-1; CDR3aa: CASSSGQGNTEAFF; CDR3nt: TGCGCCAGCAGTTCTGGGCAGGGAAACACTGAAGCTTTCTTT
d_gene: NA; v_gene: TRBV7-2; abundance: once; j_gene: TRBJ2-7; CDR3aa: CASSSPARASYEQYF; CDR3nt: TGTGCCAGCAGTTCCCCGGCCAGGGCCTCCTACGAGCAGTACTTC
d_gene: NA; v_gene: TRBV5-1; abundance: once; j_gene: TRBJ2-7; CDR3aa: CASSPGRGTTDYEQYF; CDR3nt: TGCGCCAGCAGCCCCGGGCGGGGGACAACCGACTACGAGCAGTACTTC
d_gene: TRBD2; v_gene: TRBV30; abundance: NA; j_gene: TRBJ2-3; CDR3aa: CAWSWGRATDTQYF; CDR3nt: TGTGCCTGGAGTTGGGGGAGGGCCACAGATACGCAGTATTTT
d_gene: NA; v_gene: TRBV7-7; abundance: NA; j_gene: TRBJ2-3; CDR3aa: CASSLSFRATDTQYF; CDR3nt: TGTGCCAGCAGCTTGAGCTTTAGGGCGACAGATACGCAGTATTTT
d_gene: TRBD2; v_gene: TRBV6-6; abundance: NA; j_gene: TRBJ2-3; CDR3aa: CASRGTSGRTDTQYF; CDR3nt: TGTGCCAGCAGGGGGACTAGCGGGAGAACAGATACGCAGTATTTT
d_gene: NA; v_gene: TRBV5-1; abundance: once; j_gene: TRBJ1-3; CDR3aa: CASSFDRLSSGNTIYF; CDR3nt: TGCGCCAGCAGCTTTGACAGGTTGAGCTCTGGAAACACCATATATTTT
d_gene: TRBD1; v_gene: TRBV27; abundance: NA; j_gene: TRBJ2-3; CDR3aa: CASSFLRDRGADTQYF; CDR3nt: TGTGCCAGCAGTTTCCTCCGGGACAGGGGCGCAGATACGCAGTATTTT
d_gene: NA; v_gene: TRBV5-6; abundance: NA; j_gene: TRBJ1-2; CDR3aa: CASSLVGYGYTF; CDR3nt: TGTGCCAGCAGCTTGGTTGGGTATGGCTACACCTTC
d_gene: NA; v_gene: TRBV7-3; abundance: NA; j_gene: TRBJ2-2; CDR3aa: CASSLKGQGTTGELFF; CDR3nt: TGTGCCAGCAGCTTAAAGGGCCAGGGGACCACCGGGGAGCTGTTTTTT
d_gene: NA; v_gene: TRBV7-9; abundance: NA; j_gene: TRBJ1-1; CDR3aa: CASSLGAGKLNTEAFF; CDR3nt: TGTGCCAGCAGCTTAGGTGCAGGAAAATTGAACACTGAAGCTTTCTTT
d_gene: NA; v_gene: TRBV29-1; abundance: NA; j_gene: TRBJ2-3; CDR3aa: CSVYRPLTDTQYF; CDR3nt: TGCAGCGTATATAGACCCCTCACAGATACGCAGTATTTT
d_gene: TRBD1; v_gene: TRBV6-5; abundance: NA; j_gene: TRBJ1-1; CDR3aa: CASSYTGTGVGTEAFF; CDR3nt: TGTGCCAGCAGTTATACCGGGACAGGGGTGGGCACTGAAGCTTTCTTT
d_gene: NA; v_gene: TRBV2; abundance: NA; j_gene: TRBJ1-2; CDR3aa: CASRLGYDGYTF; CDR3nt: TGTGCCAGTAGGTTAGGGTATGATGGCTACACCTTC
d_gene: NA; v_gene: TRBV4-2; abundance: NA; j_gene: TRBJ1-2; CDR3aa: CASSPGDRTNYGYTF; CDR3nt: TGTGCCAGCAGCCCGGGCGACAGGACTAACTATGGCTACACCTTC
d_gene: NA; v_gene: TRBV7-9; abundance: few; j_gene: TRBJ2-2; CDR3aa: CASSFRTGELFF; CDR3nt: TGTGCCAGCAGCTTTCGCACCGGGGAGCTGTTTTTT
d_gene: TRBD1; v_gene: TRBV7-8; abundance: NA; j_gene: TRBJ2-2; CDR3aa: CASSFLRGRGPTGELFF; CDR3nt: TGTGCCAGCAGCTTCCTCCGAGGCAGGGGGCCCACCGGGGAGCTGTTTTTT
d_gene: NA; v_gene: TRBV28; abundance: NA; j_gene: TRBJ2-1; CDR3aa: CASSLFGGGLHNEQFF; CDR3nt: TGTGCCAGCAGTTTATTTGGGGGAGGCTTACACAATGAGCAGTTCTTC
d_gene: TRBD1; v_gene: TRBV4-1; abundance: NA; j_gene: TRBJ2-5; CDR3aa: CASSPQGEETQYF; CDR3nt: TGCGCCAGCAGCCCACAGGGGGAAGAGACCCAGTACTTC
d_gene: NA; v_gene: TRBV7-3; abundance: NA; j_gene: TRBJ2-3; CDR3aa: CASSFGGYTDTQYF; CDR3nt: TGTGCCAGCAGCTTCGGCGGGTACACAGATACGCAGTATTTT
d_gene: TRBD1; v_gene: TRBV28; abundance: NA; j_gene: TRBJ2-4; CDR3aa: CASSLTPTGVQNIQYF; CDR3nt: TGTGCCAGCAGTTTAACTCCGACAGGGGTTCAGAACATTCAGTACTTC
d_gene: NA; v_gene: TRBV28; abundance: NA; j_gene: TRBJ2-7; CDR3aa: CASSLLDFGQYF; CDR3nt: TGTGCCAGCAGTTTATTGGACTTCGGGCAGTACTTC
d_gene: TRBD1; v_gene: TRBV5-1; abundance: NA; j_gene: TRBJ2-7; CDR3aa: CASSGTGGSYEQYF; CDR3nt: TGCGCCAGCAGCGGGACAGGGGGCTCGTACGAGCAGTACTTC
d_gene: NA; v_gene: TRBV7-2; abundance: NA; j_gene: TRBJ2-7; CDR3aa: CASSLGQINNYEQYF; CDR3nt: TGTGCCAGCAGCTTAGGACAGATAAACAACTACGAGCAGTACTTC
d_gene: TRBD1; v_gene: TRBV9; abundance: NA; j_gene: TRBJ1-1; CDR3aa: CASSPDRGNTEAFF; CDR3nt: TGTGCCAGCAGCCCGGACAGGGGGAACACTGAAGCTTTCTTT
d_gene: TRBD1; v_gene: TRBV7-3; abundance: NA; j_gene: TRBJ2-1; CDR3aa: CASSAGQGADNEQFF; CDR3nt: TGTGCCAGCAGCGCGGGACAGGGGGCGGACAATGAGCAGTTCTTC
d_gene: TRBD1; v_gene: TRBV4-2; abundance: NA; j_gene: TRBJ2-7; CDR3aa: CASSPIYTGGDPYEQYF; CDR3nt: TGTGCCAGCAGCCCGATTTACACAGGGGGCGACCCCTACGAGCAGTACTTC
d_gene: NA; v_gene: TRBV18; abundance: NA; j_gene: TRBJ1-2; CDR3aa: CASSPPGQVNYGYTF; CDR3nt: TGTGCCAGCTCACCACCCGGGCAGGTTAACTATGGCTACACCTTC
d_gene: NA; v_gene: TRBV4-1; abundance: NA; j_gene: TRBJ2-7; CDR3aa: CASSHTVGSSYEQYF; CDR3nt: TGCGCCAGCAGCCACACGGTTGGTAGCTCCTACGAGCAGTACTTC